Following are 15 T cell receptor beta chains from one sample sequenced in a study of blood T cell repertoires in COVID-19. Assay: immunoSEQ multiplex PCR; the TCRdb copy retains only in-frame clones and omits some. The data hold 350,000 to 450,000 clones, with about 85% observed a single time. Sequenced material: peripheral blood. These receptors came from a young woman with acute or convalescent COVID-19.

The chain links TRBV12-3 or TRBV12-4 to TRBJ1-1; D remains ambiguous. The V end lost 5 bases, the J end lost 5 bases, and 6 bases lay between the germline ends. The CDR3 runs to 11 residues. CDR3 region: CASSGETEAFF. The CDR3, as DNA: TGTGCCAGCAGTGGAGAGACTGAAGCTTTCTTT.

The genes are TRBV6-5 and TRBJ2-7, with TRBD1 as a possible D gene (5 bases). With 6 bases removed from V and 6 bases from J, the gap between germline ends came to 12 bases. CDR3 size: 12 residues. Germline V gene data show CDR1 as MNHEY and CDR2 as SVGAGI. DNA for the CDR3: TGTGCCAGCAGGGACAATGCCCTCGAGCAGTACTTC. This encodes CASRDNALEQYF.

This clone was seen a single time. CDR3 DNA: TGTGCCAGCACCTATAATGAGGGACTAGCGGGAGGTGGCGATGAGCAGTTCTTC. It yields the protein CASTYNEGLAGGGDEQFF. V is TRBV28 and J is TRBJ2-1; TRBD2 aligns across 15 bases. Germline V lookup: CDR1 MDHEN, CDR2 SYDVKM. This CDR3 spans 18 amino acids. The junction had 15 bases not matched to a gene; V was cut back by 7 bases and J by 8 bases. Together with reference TRBV28 and TRBJ2-1, the CDR3 gives the full variable domain: DVKVTQSSRYLVKRTGEKVFLECVQDMDHENMFWYRQDPGLGLRLIYFSYDVKMKEKGDIPEGYSVSREKKERFSLILESASTNQTSMYLCASTYNEGLAGGGDEQFFGPGTRLTVL.

The chain recombines TRBV5-6 with TRBJ1-2; TRBD1 matches 10 bases. Per the germline V gene, CDR1 is SGHDT and CDR2 is YYEEEE. This CDR3 is built from 15 residues. V was pared by 1 base and J by 7 bases, with 7 bases of the junction left unmatched. CDR3 bases: TGTGCCAGCAGCTTGTTTTGGGACAGGGGTTCTGGCTACACCTTC. Its translation is CASSLFWDRGSGYTF.

This chain connects TRBV3-1 (or the pseudogene TRBV3-2) to TRBJ1-1, with TRBD1 as a possible D gene (6 bases). Per the germline V gene, CDR1 is LGHDT and CDR2 is YNNKEL (reference sequence). CDR3 length: 15 residues. V was cut by 0 bases and J by 5 bases, with 13 bases left in between. CDR3 coding DNA: TGTGCCAGCAGCCAAGACTCGGGGGGCAAAACTGAAGCTTTCTTT. Its protein product is CASSQDSGGKTEAFF.

This chain connects TRBV7-2 to TRBJ1-5; D call uncertain. The V and J ends lost 5 bases and 2 bases respectively, with 13 bases between them. Germline V gene lookup returns CDR1 SGHTA and CDR2 FQGNSA. This CDR3 spans 15 amino acids. CDR3 loop: CASSPPAGGNQPQHF. As DNA, the CDR3 is TGTGCCAGCAGCCCGCCCGCCGGGGGCAATCAGCCCCAGCATTTT.

This sequence joins TRBV7-9 and TRBJ1-2; D possibly corresponds to TRBD1 (5 bases). V was cut by 1 base and J by 2 bases, with 14 bases left in between. The CDR3 has 16 amino acids. Germline values: CDR1 SEHNR, CDR2 FQNEAQ (reference sequence). The CDR3 coding sequence is TGTGCCAGCAGCTTAGTTCTGGCAGGGCCCAACTATGGCTACACCTTC. Translated, it gives CASSLVLAGPNYGYTF.

The rearrangement uses TRBV10-1 and TRBJ2-1, with 10 bases that match TRBD2. The V gene's germline CDR1 is WNHNN and CDR2 SYGVQD (reference sequence). Germline trimming cut 4 bases from V and 12 bases from J; bases unmatched to any gene: 6. The CDR3 loop spans 13 amino acids. CDR3 bases: TGCGCCAGCAGTGGTCTAGCGGGGGCCGGGCAGTTCTTC. It specifies CASSGLAGAGQFF.

The chain links TRBV6-5 to TRBJ2-3; 7 bases agree with TRBD1. Germline CDR1 and CDR2: MNHEY and SVGAGI. The CDR3 totals 13 residues. The trim removed 10 bases at V and 3 bases at J, leaving 7 bases unmatched. CDR3 nucleotide sequence: TGTGCCACCGAGGGACAGACTACAGATACGCAGTATTTT. It translates to CATEGQTTDTQYF.

This rearrangement joins TRBV29-1 to TRBJ2-1, with 9 bases matching TRBD1. The germline CDR1 and CDR2 sequences are SQVTM and ANQGSEA. This CDR3 is 14 amino acids long. The CDR3: CGGWGQGSYNEQFF. In DNA, the CDR3 is TGCGGGGGATGGGGACAGGGTTCCTACAATGAGCAGTTCTTC.

This clone came up once. The V gene is TRBV9, the J gene TRBJ2-7, with D maybe TRBD2 (5 bases). Germline V gene lookup returns CDR1 SGDLS and CDR2 YYNGEE. V lost 3 bases and J 4 bases, leaving 14 bases between the germline ends. This CDR3 has 14 residues. The DNA of the CDR3 is TGTGCCAGCAGCGGAAGCGGTGTTGGGTACGAGCAGTACTTC. Translated: CASSGSGVGYEQYF.

The J gene is TRBJ2-3, the V gene TRBV28; 10 nucleotides align to TRBD2. Germline CDR1 MDHEN, CDR2 SYDVKM. Trimming removed 3 bases from V and 6 bases from J; junction bases left unmatched: 6. This CDR3 comprises 15 residues. This chain's CDR3 is CASSFPLAGADTQYF. CDR3 bases: TGTGCCAGCAGTTTCCCCCTAGCGGGAGCCGATACGCAGTATTTT.

The rearrangement links TRBV19 to TRBJ1-1; D is perhaps TRBD1 (6 bases). Germline V gene lookup returns CDR1 LNHDA and CDR2 SQIVND (reference sequence). The CDR3 sequence is 16 residues long. Trimming took off 5 bases at V and 2 bases at J, with 18 bases between the two ends. CDR3 coding DNA: TGTGCCAGTAGTTTCCTTTCAGGGGTAAGAAACACTGAAGCTTTCTTT. Its translation is CASSFLSGVRNTEAFF.

The chain links TRBV18 to TRBJ2-1; the match to TRBD2 covers 7 bases. The length of the CDR3 is 16 residues. Unmatched junction bases numbered 9, after V lost 0 bases and J lost 7 bases. In germline, CDR1 is KGHSH, CDR2 LQKENI. The CDR3 sequence is CASSPPAGGGGNEQFF. DNA of the CDR3: TGTGCCAGCTCACCACCAGCTGGCGGGGGTGGGAATGAGCAGTTCTTC. The full variable domain, in which reference TRBV18 and TRBJ2-1 provide the parts outside the CDR3, is NAGVMQNPRHLVRRRGQEARLRCSPMKGHSHVYWYRQLPEEGLKFMVYLQKENIIDESGMPKERFSAEFPKEGPSILRIQQVVRGDSAAYFCASSPPAGGGGNEQFFGPGTRLTVL.

The chain joins TRBV19 to TRBJ2-7; 7 positions match TRBD1. Trimming cost V 4 bases and J 6 bases; bases outside gene matches: 12. This CDR3 is 15 amino acids long. Germline values: CDR1 LNHDA, CDR2 SQIVND (reference sequence). The CDR3 DNA reads as TGTGCCAGTAGTAAGGGGGCCAAGGGGAAGGGCGAGCAGTACTTC. This translates into CASSKGAKGKGEQYF.